The rows below give T cell receptor beta chains drawn from one sample of a study of type 1 and type 2 diabetes patients. MiXCR, run by TCRdb on the multiplex PCR reads, gives a single entry per CDR3 protein. This repertoire shows approximately 260,000 distinct CDR3 sequences, roughly 48% found once; its top ten account for roughly 13%. Sequencing input: peripheral blood mononuclear cells (PBMCs). Every receptor here comes from a man aged 18 to 29 with type 2 diabetes. Both conserved end residues are part of each CDR3. The D gene is left open where the match is weak. Expanded clones get a size class; other rows say once, few or many, or leave the size out.

d_call	j_call	v_call	clone_size	cdr3_aa	cdr3_nt
TRBD2	TRBJ2-7	TRBV5-5	NA	CASSLTASGSYEQYF	TGTGCCAGCAGCTTGACGGCTAGCGGTTCCTACGAGCAGTACTTC
NA	TRBJ1-6	TRBV3-1	few	CASSQKWIDSPLHF	TGTGCCAGCAGCCAGAAGTGGATCGATTCACCCCTCCACTTT
TRBD1	TRBJ1-1	TRBV19	NA	CASSMEGYRGNRDTEAFF	TGTGCCAGTAGTATGGAAGGCTACAGGGGAAACCGAGACACTGAAGCTTTCTTT
TRBD1	TRBJ1-2	TRBV4-1	NA	CASNHARTGGSGYTF	TGCGCCAGCAACCACGCAAGGACAGGGGGTAGTGGCTACACCTTC
NA	TRBJ1-2	TRBV19	few	CASRRRGAGADGYTF	TGTGCCAGTAGAAGGAGGGGCGCGGGAGCGGACGGCTACACCTTC
NA	TRBJ2-5	TRBV9	few	CASSPHNQETQYF	TGTGCCAGCAGCCCCCATAACCAAGAGACCCAGTACTTC
NA	TRBJ1-1	TRBV28	NA	CASGHGVSQAFF	TGTGCCAGCGGGCACGGGGTGTCTCAAGCTTTCTTT
NA	TRBJ2-5	TRBV25-1	many	CASSDRGIQETQYF	TGTGCCAGCAGTGATCGGGGGATACAAGAGACCCAGTACTTC
NA	TRBJ1-5	TRBV7-2	few	CASSLGEGIDQPQHF	TGTGCCAGCAGCTTAGGGGAGGGGATTGACCAGCCCCAGCATTTT
NA	TRBJ1-6	TRBV9	NA	CASSPQGSNSPLHF	TGTGCCAGCAGCCCTCAAGGTTCGAATTCACCCCTCCACTTT
NA	TRBJ2-7	TRBV7-2	NA	CASSLVLSYEQYF	TGTGCCAGCAGTCTTGTGCTCTCCTACGAGCAGTACTTC
NA	TRBJ1-1	TRBV29-1	few	CSVEGGTEAFF	TGCAGCGTTGAAGGAGGAACTGAAGCTTTCTTT
NA	TRBJ1-1	TRBV6-5	few	CASRGGMNTEAFF	TGTGCCAGCCGGGGGGGCATGAACACTGAAGCTTTCTTT
NA	TRBJ2-1	TRBV14	few	CASSPRAYNEQFF	TGTGCCAGCAGCCCGAGAGCTTACAATGAGCAGTTCTTC
NA	TRBJ1-4	TRBV2	NA	CASSDRTTNEKLFF	TGTGCCAGCAGTGACCGGACAACTAATGAAAAACTGTTTTTT
TRBD1	TRBJ1-1	TRBV29-1	NA	CSVPTRGTGNDKDDAEAFF	TGCAGCGTGCCTACCCGGGGGACAGGGAACGACAAAGATGATGCTGAAGCTTTCTTT
NA	TRBJ1-3	TRBV19	NA	CASHSSQGYSDTIYF	TGTGCCAGTCATTCCTCCCAGGGGTACTCGGACACCATATATTTT
NA	TRBJ2-5	TRBV12-5	NA	CASGLSYQETQYF	TGTGCTAGTGGTTTGTCGTACCAAGAGACCCAGTACTTC
NA	TRBJ1-2	TRBV24-1	NA	CATSDYGGVDGYTF	TGTGCCACCAGTGATTACGGGGGAGTTGATGGCTACACCTTC
NA	TRBJ2-7	TRBV5-8	NA	CASSYHGPADEQYF	TGTGCCAGCAGCTATCACGGGCCGGCGGATGAGCAGTACTTC
TRBD2	TRBJ2-1	TRBV2	NA	CTSIFRLAGDDEQFF	TGTACCAGCATCTTCAGACTAGCGGGAGACGATGAGCAGTTCTTC
NA	TRBJ2-1	TRBV25-1	many	CASSTSYEQFF	TGTGCCAGCAGTACTAGCTATGAGCAGTTCTTC
TRBD1	TRBJ1-6	TRBV27	NA	CASRGQGLGSPLHF	TGTGCCAGCAGGGGACAGGGGCTTGGTTCACCCCTCCACTTT
NA	TRBJ2-2	TRBV12-3/TRBV12-4	NA	CASSPSAAANTGEQFF	TGTGCCAGCAGTCCCTCAGCCGCCGCGAACACCGGGGAGCAGTTTTTT
NA	TRBJ1-2	TRBV7-2	NA	CASSLEIGATGYTF	TGTGCCAGCAGCTTAGAGATCGGGGCTACGGGCTACACCTTC
NA	TRBJ2-6	TRBV19	once	CASSEARSFSGAHVLTF	TGTGCCAGTAGTGAAGCCAGGTCCTTCTCTGGGGCCCACGTCCTGACTTTC
NA	TRBJ2-1	TRBV7-6	NA	CASSLGWGNEQFF	TGTGCCAGCAGCTTAGGGTGGGGGAATGAGCAGTTCTTC
NA	TRBJ2-7	TRBV7-9	NA	CASSLVRGSSYEQYF	TGTGCCAGCAGCTTAGTTCGGGGTAGCTCCTACGAGCAGTACTTC
TRBD1	TRBJ1-2	TRBV20-1	NA	CSARRGQGANYGYTF	TGCAGTGCCAGACGGGGACAGGGGGCGAACTATGGCTACACCTTC
TRBD1	TRBJ1-1	TRBV24-1	NA	CATSEGGQGARSTEAFF	TGTGCCACCAGTGAAGGGGGACAGGGGGCGCGGAGCACTGAAGCTTTCTTT
TRBD1	TRBJ2-7	TRBV19	NA	CANSEIWTGGYEQYF	TGTGCCAATAGTGAGATTTGGACAGGGGGCTACGAGCAGTACTTC